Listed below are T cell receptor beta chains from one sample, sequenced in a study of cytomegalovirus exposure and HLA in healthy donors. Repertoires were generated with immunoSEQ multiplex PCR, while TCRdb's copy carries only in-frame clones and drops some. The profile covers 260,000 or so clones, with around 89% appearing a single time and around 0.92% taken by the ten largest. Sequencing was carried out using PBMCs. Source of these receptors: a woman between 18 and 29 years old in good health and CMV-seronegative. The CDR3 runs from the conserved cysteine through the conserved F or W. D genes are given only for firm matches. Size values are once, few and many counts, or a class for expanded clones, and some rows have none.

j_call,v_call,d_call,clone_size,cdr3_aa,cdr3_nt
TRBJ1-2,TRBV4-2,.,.,CASSQEYGVEYGYTF,TGTGCCAGCAGCCAAGAGTACGGGGTTGAGTATGGCTACACCTTC
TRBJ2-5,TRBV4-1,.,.,CASSQGAFLSETQYF,TGCGCCAGCAGCCAGGGGGCCTTTCTTTCGGAGACCCAGTACTTC
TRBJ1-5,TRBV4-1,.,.,CASSPWGGFGNQPQHF,TGCGCCAGCAGCCCATGGGGGGGGTTCGGCAATCAGCCCCAGCATTTT
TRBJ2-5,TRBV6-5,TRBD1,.,CASSYSKAGGLETQYF,TGTGCCAGCAGTTACTCGAAAGCAGGGGGCCTGGAGACCCAGTACTTC
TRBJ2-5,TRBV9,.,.,CASSVQGTGETQYF,TGTGCCAGCAGCGTACAGGGGACCGGAGAGACCCAGTACTTC
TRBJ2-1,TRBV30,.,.,CAWSPQANEQFF,TGTGCCTGGAGTCCACAGGCAAATGAGCAGTTCTTC
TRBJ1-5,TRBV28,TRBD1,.,CASSSHLGQGNQPQHF,TGTGCCAGCAGTTCGCACCTGGGACAGGGGAATCAGCCCCAGCATTTT
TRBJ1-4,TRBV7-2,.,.,CASSSGRGITNEKLFF,TGTGCCAGCAGCTCCGGCCGAGGGATCACTAATGAAAAACTGTTTTTT
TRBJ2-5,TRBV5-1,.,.,CASSLLLQETQYF,TGCGCCAGCAGCTTGCTACTGCAAGAGACCCAGTACTTC
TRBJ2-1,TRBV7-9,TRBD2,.,CASSFPAGGAYNEQFF,TGTGCCAGCAGCTTTCCAGCGGGAGGGGCCTACAATGAGCAGTTCTTC
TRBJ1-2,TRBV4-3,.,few,CASSQDQAANYGYTF,TGCGCCAGCAGCCAAGATCAAGCTGCTAACTATGGCTACACCTTC
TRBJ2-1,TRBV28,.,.,CASNLPLRAEGRHLNEQFF,TGTGCCAGCAACCTCCCCCTGAGGGCGGAGGGGCGTCACCTCAATGAGCAGTTCTTC
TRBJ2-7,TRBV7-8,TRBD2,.,CASSSLAGGPYEQYF,TGTGCCAGCAGCTCTCTAGCGGGAGGACCCTACGAGCAGTACTTC
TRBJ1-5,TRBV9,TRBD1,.,CASSATGDNQPQHF,TGTGCCAGCAGCGCGACAGGGGACAATCAGCCCCAGCATTTT
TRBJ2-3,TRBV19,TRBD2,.,CASISSGRTDTQYF,TGTGCCAGTATCTCTAGCGGGAGGACAGATACGCAGTATTTT
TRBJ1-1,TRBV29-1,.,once,CSVEGRQARSEAFF,TGCAGCGTTGAGGGACGACAGGCAAGGTCTGAAGCTTTCTTT
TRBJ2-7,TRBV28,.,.,CASGSPGGPNSF,TGTGCCAGCGGCAGTCCAGGGGGGCCAAACTCCTTC
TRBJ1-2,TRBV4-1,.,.,CASSPTSGTNYGYTF,TGCGCCAGCAGCCCTACATCAGGAACTAACTATGGCTACACCTTC
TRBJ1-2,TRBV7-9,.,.,CASSSGDWGYTF,TGTGCCAGCAGCTCGGGAGATTGGGGCTACACCTTC
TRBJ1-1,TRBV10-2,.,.,CASSESRNKVMNTEAFF,TGCGCCAGCAGTGAGTCGCGTAATAAAGTTATGAACACTGAAGCTTTCTTT
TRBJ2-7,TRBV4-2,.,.,CASSQGAGVGYEQYF,TGTGCCAGCAGCCAGGGGGCGGGAGTTGGCTACGAGCAGTACTTC
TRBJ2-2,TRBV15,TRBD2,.,CATSARLAGGVSGELFF,TGTGCCACCAGCGCCCGACTAGCGGGAGGCGTTAGCGGGGAGCTGTTTTTT
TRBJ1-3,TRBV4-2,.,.,CASSHQQGDSGNTIYF,TGTGCCAGCAGCCATCAGCAAGGAGACTCTGGAAACACCATATATTTT
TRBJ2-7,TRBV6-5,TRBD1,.,CASSYFAGQGSDEQYF,TGTGCCAGCAGTTACTTCGCGGGACAGGGCTCGGACGAGCAGTACTTC
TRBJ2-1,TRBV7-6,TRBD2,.,CASSLFASGDYNEQFF,TGTGCCAGCAGCTTATTTGCTAGCGGAGACTACAATGAGCAGTTCTTC
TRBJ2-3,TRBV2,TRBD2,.,CASSSSILTPGLGYF,TGTGCCAGCAGTAGCTCAATACTCACGCCGGGACTAGGATATTTT
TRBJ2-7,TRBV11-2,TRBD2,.,CASSTGTSGRAFSYEQYF,TGTGCCAGCAGTACTGGGACTAGCGGGAGGGCCTTCAGCTACGAGCAGTACTTC
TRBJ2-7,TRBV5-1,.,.,CASSTGFREQYF,TGCGCCAGCAGCACAGGGTTTCGCGAGCAGTACTTC
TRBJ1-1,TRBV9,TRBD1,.,CASSLGDSHTEAFF,TGTGCCAGCAGCCTCGGGGACAGTCACACTGAAGCTTTCTTT
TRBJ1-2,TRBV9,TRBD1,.,CASSGTANGYTF,TGTGCCAGCAGTGGGACAGCAAATGGCTACACCTTC
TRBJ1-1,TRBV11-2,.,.,CASRDTRKNTEAFF,TGTGCCAGCAGGGACACACGAAAGAACACTGAAGCTTTCTTT
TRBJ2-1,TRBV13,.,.,CASSLGGTGEHEQFF,TGTGCCAGCAGCTTAGGCGGGACTGGAGAGCATGAGCAGTTCTTC
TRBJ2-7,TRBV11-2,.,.,CASSSVLRFDNEQYF,TGTGCCAGCAGCTCCGTTCTCAGGTTCGATAACGAGCAGTACTTC
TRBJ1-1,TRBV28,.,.,CASSLNSEAFF,TGTGCCAGCAGTTTGAACTCTGAAGCTTTCTTT
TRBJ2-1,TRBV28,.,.,CASSPPERRRNEQFF,TGTGCCAGCAGTCCGCCGGAAAGGCGGCGTAATGAGCAGTTCTTC
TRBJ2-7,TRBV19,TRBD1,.,CASSILPLTTGGYEQYF,TGTGCCAGTAGTATCCTCCCACTCACGACAGGGGGCTACGAGCAGTACTTC
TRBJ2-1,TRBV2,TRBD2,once,CATYRGLAGRSSYNEQFF,TGTGCCACTTACCGAGGGCTAGCGGGCCGAAGCTCCTACAATGAGCAGTTCTTC
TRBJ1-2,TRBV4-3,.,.,CASSQDEDTDYGYTF,TGCGCCAGCAGCCAAGATGAGGACACGGACTATGGCTACACCTTC
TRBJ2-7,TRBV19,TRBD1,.,CASSGQGTGEQYF,TGTGCCAGTAGCGGACAGGGTACGGGCGAGCAGTACTTC
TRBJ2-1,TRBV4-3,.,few,CASSSYRNEQFF,TGCGCCAGCAGCTCCTACAGGAATGAGCAGTTCTTC
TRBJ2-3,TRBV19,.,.,CASSLGIKTQYF,TGTGCCAGTAGTCTCGGGATTAAGACGCAGTATTTT
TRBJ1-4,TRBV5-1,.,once,CASSLLPGFREKLFF,TGCGCCAGCAGCTTATTGCCCGGGTTTCGAGAAAAACTGTTTTTT
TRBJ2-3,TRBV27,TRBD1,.,CASSGQGNTDTQYF,TGTGCCAGCTCGGGACAGGGAAACACAGATACGCAGTATTTT
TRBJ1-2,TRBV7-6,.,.,CASSSFRTGSYGYTF,TGTGCCAGCAGTTCCTTTCGGACGGGGAGCTATGGCTACACCTTC
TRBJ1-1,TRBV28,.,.,CASSPTHYMNTEAFF,TGTGCCAGCAGTCCCACACATTACATGAACACTGAAGCTTTCTTT
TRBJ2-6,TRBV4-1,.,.,CASSQDWQGSSGANVLTF,TGCGCCAGCAGCCAAGATTGGCAGGGCTCTTCTGGGGCCAACGTCCTGACTTTC
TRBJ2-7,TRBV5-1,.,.,CASSLVAVTYEQYF,TGCGCCAGCAGCTTGGTTGCGGTGACCTACGAGCAGTACTTC
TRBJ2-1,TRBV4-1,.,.,CASSQAGVSYNEQFF,TGCGCCAGCAGCCAAGCGGGAGTTTCCTACAATGAGCAGTTCTTC
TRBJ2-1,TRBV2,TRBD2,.,CASSVGLAGYNEQFF,TGTGCCAGCAGTGTTGGACTAGCGGGTTACAATGAGCAGTTCTTC
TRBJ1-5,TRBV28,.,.,CASSLYRRVGNQPQHF,TGTGCCAGCAGTTTATATCGCAGGGTAGGGAATCAGCCCCAGCATTTT
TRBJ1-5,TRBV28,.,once,CASSLLKGDQPQHF,TGTGCCAGCAGTTTATTGAAGGGGGACCAGCCCCAGCATTTT
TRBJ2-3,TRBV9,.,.,CASSVATTIHTDTQYF,TGTGCCAGCAGCGTAGCTACGACTATCCACACAGATACGCAGTATTTT
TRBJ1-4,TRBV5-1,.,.,CASSPEGGNEKLFF,TGCGCCAGCAGCCCCGAAGGGGGTAATGAAAAACTGTTTTTT